This T cell receptor beta chain was profiled in a study of cytomegalovirus exposure and HLA in healthy donors (dated by TCRdb to about 2017). Regarding the complete study: According to a later analysis, one platform produced both the 110 or so validation repertoires and the 666 repertoires of the first cohort. The aim of the study was to test whether cataloging public T cell receptors could identify signatures of past pathogen exposure. Along with the approximately 650-subject first cohort, a separate validation cohort of some 130 different subjects was used. The study combined high-throughput TCR immunosequencing, statistical association of individual TCRs with disease status, and machine learning to predict cytomegalovirus infection status. Broader findings and caveats from the paper: In vitro tests confirmed that a few of the cytomegalovirus-associated TCR beta chains recognize cytomegalovirus antigens. While some public TCRs were present in many individuals, most TCR sequences turned up only very rarely across donors. Cytomegalovirus status was reported to be diagnosed by the classifier with high specificity and sensitivity in both the original and validation cohorts. A total of roughly 160 TCR beta chains were listed by the study as associated with cytomegalovirus. According to the authors, the approach could potentially be generalized to other disease states and immunological phenotypes. In a later analysis, TCRs clustered in the first cohort were found to also tend to co-occur in the 100 to 150 validation repertoires, with 94% of cluster scores above 0. The validation cohort had no HLA typing available for a later analysis, so co-occurrence within that cohort was assessed over all 120 or so repertoires.

There are a few counts of this clone. Its antigen remains undetermined. No per-base quality is available; no much larger clone lies one base away. Libraries were built with the immunoSEQ multiplex PCR assay. Turning to the authors' computational methods: A statistical classification framework was built to diagnose cytomegalovirus status from the catalog of TCR beta chain sequences. What TCRdb holds here is the immuneACCESS table cut down to in-frame rearrangements. Part of the clones is not present; checked against another copy, under half of the missing clones reflect an unresolved V gene, and the others are unexplained. Clone size and the V and J calls come from that table; the DNA yielded D and trimming. The sample table holds hundreds of thousands of clones, of which around four fifths were seen once. Jointly, the top ten make up 5.5% to 6.5% of the sample. CDR1 and CDR2, per the germline V gene, are SGHRS and YFSETQ. Deletion took 4 bases off V and 4 bases off J, with a span of 12 bases between the germline ends. Taken from cysteine to phenylalanine, the CDR3 has 14 residues. Just the 42-base CDR3 DNA is kept, in frame starting at base 1.

Donors formed part of the validation cohort, which comprised about 120 subjects and was distinct from the first cohort of several hundred subjects. The sequenced material came from PBMCs. The V gene is TRBV5-1 and the J gene is TRBJ1-5; the D segment cannot be called with confidence. The TCR sequence derives from a woman under 30 in good health and CMV-seronegative. The CDR3 corresponds to CASSPDGSNQPQHF. At the DNA level, the sequence is TGCGCCAGCAGCCCGGACGGATCGAATCAGCCCCAGCATTTT.